This T cell receptor (beta chain) is from a study of blood T cell repertoires in COVID-19. Study background: There were acute and convalescent COVID-19 samples, and they came from the United States, Italy and Spain.

The CDR3 extends over 12 amino acids. Trimming stripped 4 bases from V and 5 bases from J, with 11 bases between. Per the germline V gene, CDR1 is SQVTM and CDR2 is ANQGSEA. In the authors' methods: Reference gene primer amplification gave nucleated cell count estimates. Assay used: immunoSEQ multiplex PCR; TCRdb lists only in-frame clones, some missing. The D gene and trimming were derived from the DNA, and the V and J assignments and clone size from that table. This sample carries under 85,000 clones, approximately 80% of them seen once, and the ten largest clones take about an eighth. The genes are TRBV29-1 and TRBJ1-1; D is perhaps TRBD1 (5 bases). Sequencing was performed on peripheral blood. The origin of this receptor is a man aged 45 to 65 with COVID-19, enrolled during active disease. CDR3 residues: CSVGDTGTEAFF. Here the CDR3 DNA reads TGCAGCGTTGGTGACACAGGAACTGAAGCTTTCTTT. Full variable domain (missing parts from reference TRBV29-1 and TRBJ1-1): SAVISQKPSRDICQRGTSLTIQCQVDSQVTMMFWYRQQPGQSLTLIATANQGSEATYESGFVIDKFPISRPNLTFSTLTVSNMSPEDSSIYLCSVGDTGTEAFFGQGTRLTVV.